Included here is one T cell receptor beta chain sequence, with context. Its specificity is unknown. TCRdb analysed the reads with MiXCR anew, one entry per CDR3 protein. Here the sample spans roughly 720,000 distinct CDR3 sequences, 35% to 45% being singletons. The sample originates from a study of T cell repertoires in cytomegalovirus infection. Study conclusions and caveats: HLA-C-restricted CMV-specific TCR beta clonotypes prevailed in the ex vivo response.

The sample taken for sequencing was PBMCs. The clonotype was recovered from a human donor in good health (CMV status not recorded). Some clones in this sample may be carry-over from other donors' samples.

The DNA for the CDR3 is TGTGCCAGCAACATAGTAGGGTCTCGAAACACCATATATTTT. As protein: CASNIVGSRNTIYF. The gene calls are TRBV6-6 and TRBJ1-3; no reliable D call. The CDR3 spans 14 residues. The germline V gene has CDR1 MNHNY and CDR2 SVGAGI (reference sequence). The ends were cut back, 7 bases at V and 5 bases at J, with 15 bases in the middle.